This TCR beta chain came from a study of cytomegalovirus exposure and HLA in healthy donors. About the study: An earlier analysis found fewer than 140 million unique TCR beta sequences from around 180 million T cells.

Study results and limitations: Generally TCR sequences proved uncommon, though certain public TCRs appeared in numerous donors. TCR beta V- and J-gene trimming, according to a later analysis, was linked to a missense DCLRE1C variant. An analysis that was carried out later associated 16,951 TCR beta sequences with HLA alleles at 0.05 false discovery rate.

This clone was observed a few times. Its antigen remains unidentified. PCR amplification relied on 60 Vbeta primers (plus 13 Jbeta primers). Profiling relied on immunoSEQ multiplex PCR, and the TCRdb table lists in-frame clones only, not all of them. The sample includes around 93,000 clones, about two thirds of them seen just once. The TCR was taken from a boy between 5 and 17 years old in good health and CMV-seropositive. Sequencing was carried out using PBMCs.

CDR3 in amino acids: CASSLGGRAEAFF. CDR3 DNA sequence: TGTGCCAGCAGCTTAGGGGGCAGGGCTGAAGCTTTCTTT. This chain uses TRBV7-6 with TRBJ1-1; possibly TRBD1 for D (5 bases). Germline CDR1 reads SGHVS; CDR2 reads FNYEAQ. This CDR3 is 13 amino acids long. Between the trimmed V and J ends, which lost 1 base and 6 bases, there was a span of 9 bases. The whole variable domain, filled in from reference TRBV7-6 and TRBJ1-1, reads GAGVSQSPRYKVTKRGQDVALRCDPISGHVSLYWYRQALGQGPEFLTYFNYEAQQDKSGLPNDRFSAERPEGSISTLTIQRTEQRDSAMYRCASSLGGRAEAFFGQGTRLTVV.